The T cell receptor (beta chain) under discussion was sequenced for a study of cytomegalovirus exposure and HLA in healthy donors. Study information: Out of about 190 million T cells, an earlier analysis found fewer than 140 million unique TCR beta sequences in total. A preliminary data release comprised approximately 85 million unique TCRs obtained from HLA-typed donors.

The PCR employed 60 Vbeta primers together with 13 Jbeta primers. Only in-frame clones appear in the TCRdb table, and some are missing; sequencing was by immunoSEQ multiplex PCR. Among 120,000 or so clones listed, more than 80% were seen once. This clone was recorded a few times. As yet, its antigen is unknown. Study-level results: Earlier analysis yielded a pattern in which most TCR beta V segments were productive about 90% or about 30% of the time. Among TCR beta chains, those listed as cytomegalovirus-associated numbered over 150.

Germline CDR1 is KGHSH and CDR2 is LQKENI. The CDR3 consists of 14 residues. After removal of 8 bases from V and 8 bases from J, the junction contained 10 bases not matched to a gene. The chain is built from TRBV18 and TRBJ1-2; 11 positions match TRBD1. The sample comprised PBMCs. The receptor was derived from a man aged 30-40 years in good health and CMV-seropositive. CDR3 sequence: CASRPGTGGEGYTF. The CDR3 nucleotides are TGTGCCAGCCGTCCCGGGACAGGGGGTGAGGGCTACACCTTC.